One TCR beta chain is described in this entry. Its antigen is as yet unknown. The data were taken from a study of monozygotic twins with inflammatory bowel disease. Germline CDR1 is KGHSH and CDR2 is LQKENI. The CDR3 spans 13 residues. An approximately 2.3 ml blood sample was drawn per donor. The study subjected TCRalpha and TCRbeta cDNA to two nested PCRs of 16 and 9 cycles. TCRdb re-called the 5' RACE reads; every CDR3 protein appears as one record, without DNA. The sample includes over 200,000 distinct CDR3 sequences. Study-level findings and limits: Healthy co-twins had higher TCRbeta inverse Simpson diversity than their IBD twins. Among IBD patients, fewer clonotypes were shared with others than among healthy twins, especially with disease activity.

Input material: blood. The genes are TRBV18 and TRBJ1-1. The clonotype comes from a human donor with ulcerative colitis or Crohn's disease, or a healthy co-twin of an affected twin (not recorded which). The CDR3 is CASSPDIDTEAFF.